This section outlines one T cell receptor beta chain sequence together with its context. Method: immunoSEQ multiplex PCR; TCRdb's copy keeps in-frame clones and lacks some. Of about 390,000 clones in the sample, 85% to 90% are singletons; the top ten hold approximately 10%. The sample originates from a study of blood T cell repertoires in COVID-19. Cohort placement rested on clinical history that participants reported themselves. CDR1 LNHDA and CDR2 SQIVND come from the germline V gene (reference sequence). V lost 4 bases and J 0 bases, leaving 12 bases between the germline ends. This CDR3 comprises 16 residues.

Source material: PBMCs or T cells enriched from blood (not recorded which). The TCR was taken from a woman in her forties or fifties who had recovered from COVID-19. V gene TRBV19 combines with J gene TRBJ2-2; D is possibly TRBD1 (6 bases). The CDR3 sequence: CASSNTGQTNTGELFF. CDR3 coding DNA: TGTGCCAGTAGTAATACCGGACAGACGAACACCGGGGAGCTGTTTTTT.